Reported below is one T cell receptor beta chain. This sample is part of a study of blood T cell repertoires in COVID-19. The V gene's germline CDR1 is MNHEY and CDR2 SMNVEV (reference sequence). The CDR3 extends over 15 amino acids. V trimming: 6 bases; J trimming: 7 bases; junction bases outside the gene matches: 8. Allocation to cohorts depended on clinical history reported by the participants. Two negative PCRs, clearance, or symptom resolution characterized the recovered Cohort 3 donors. Original processing methods: Reference gene primer amplification gave estimated nucleated cell counts. Generated by immunoSEQ multiplex PCR, the TCRdb table keeps only in-frame clones and is missing some. The D gene and trimming were derived from the DNA, and the V and J assignments and clone size from that table. The table shows 150,000 to 200,000 clones, with about 84% occurring only once.

The TCR sequence derives from a man aged 35 to 55 who had recovered from COVID-19. V and J are TRBV27 and TRBJ2-1, with 11 bases identical to TRBD2. Material: PBMCs or T cells enriched from blood (not recorded which). The CDR3 is CASSFSGGAFNEQFF. The DNA for the CDR3 is TGTGCCAGCAGCTTTAGCGGGGGGGCCTTTAATGAGCAGTTCTTC.